The sequence of this TCR beta chain was determined in a study of T cell repertoires in cytomegalovirus infection. Study results and limitations: CMV-specific HLA-C-restricted TCR beta clonotypes dominated the ex vivo response.

Concerning this clonotype: Its cognate antigen is unknown.

CDR3 size: 17 residues. The germline V gene encodes CDR1 LNHDA and CDR2 SQIVND (reference sequence). Trimming at V came to 4 bases and at J to 4 bases, leaving 10 bases not matched to a gene. TCRdb fed the reads into MiXCR, producing one record per CDR3 protein. The sample contains around 450,000 distinct CDR3 sequences, about 11% of which appear only once. The clonotype was recovered from a human donor in good health (CMV status not recorded). Some clones in this sample may be carry-over from other donors' samples. Sequencing was carried out using PBMCs. J is TRBJ2-7 and V is TRBV19; 13 bases are shared with TRBD2. This CDR3 reads CASSTPGLAGVGYEQYF. The CDR3 DNA sequence: TGTGCCAGTAGTACCCCAGGACTAGCGGGAGTAGGGTACGAGCAGTACTTC.